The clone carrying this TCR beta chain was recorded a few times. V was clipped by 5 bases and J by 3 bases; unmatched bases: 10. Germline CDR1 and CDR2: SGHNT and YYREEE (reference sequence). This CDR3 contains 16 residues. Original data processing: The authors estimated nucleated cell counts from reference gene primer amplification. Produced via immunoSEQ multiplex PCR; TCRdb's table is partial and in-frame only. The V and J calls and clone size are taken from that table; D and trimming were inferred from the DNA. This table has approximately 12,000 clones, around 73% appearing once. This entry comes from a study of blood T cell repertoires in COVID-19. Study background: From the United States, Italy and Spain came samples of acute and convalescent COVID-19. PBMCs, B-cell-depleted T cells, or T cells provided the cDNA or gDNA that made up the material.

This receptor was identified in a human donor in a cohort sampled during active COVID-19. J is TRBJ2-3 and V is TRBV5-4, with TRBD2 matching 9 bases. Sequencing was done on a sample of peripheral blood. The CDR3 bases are TGTGCCAGCAGTCGCGGGGGGGCCAAAGGTACAGATACGCAGTATTTT. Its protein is CASSRGGAKGTDTQYF.